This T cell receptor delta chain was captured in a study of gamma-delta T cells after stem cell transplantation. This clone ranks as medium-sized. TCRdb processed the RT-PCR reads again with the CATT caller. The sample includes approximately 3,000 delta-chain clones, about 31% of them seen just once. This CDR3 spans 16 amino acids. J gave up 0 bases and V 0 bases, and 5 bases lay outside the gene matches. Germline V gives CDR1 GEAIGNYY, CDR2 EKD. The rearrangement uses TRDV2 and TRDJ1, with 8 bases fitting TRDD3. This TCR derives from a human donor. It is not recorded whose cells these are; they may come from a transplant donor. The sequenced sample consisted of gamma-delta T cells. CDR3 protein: CACDTPWGNNTDKLIF. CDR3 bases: TGTGCCTGTGACACCCCCTGGGGGAACAACACCGATAAACTCATCTTT.